Listed below are T cell receptor beta chains from one sample, sequenced in a study of cytomegalovirus exposure and HLA in healthy donors. The table came from immunoSEQ multiplex PCR; TCRdb's copy has only in-frame clones and leaves some out. The data show 95,000 to 150,000 clones, around two thirds seen once. The sequencing sample was made of PBMCs. These TCRs come from a woman aged 40 to 55 in good health and CMV-seropositive. The conserved cysteine and the conserved F or W are not part of the CDR3 here.

TRBV19	TRBJ2-7	ASSIGASSSYEQY
TRBV9	TRBJ1-3	ASSVAGGGNTIY
TRBV18	TRBJ2-7	ASSPRKGQGVNEQY
TRBV2	TRBJ2-7	ASRESSGTGGAEQY
TRBV6-4	TRBJ1-2	ASSPGANHGYT
TRBV7-3	TRBJ2-2	ASSLVLNTGELF
TRBV7-2	TRBJ1-5	ASSPEGIQPQH
TRBV7-8	TRBJ2-2	ASSLGNLAGELF
TRBV10-3	TRBJ1-4	AINRAVNEKLF
TRBV18	TRBJ2-7	ASSPRSGGPSYEQY
TRBV7-2	TRBJ2-1	ASSLSGADEQF
TRBV5-4	TRBJ2-7	ASSPPGALSYEQY
TRBV29-1	TRBJ1-2	SVEGQGNGYT
TRBV6-1	TRBJ1-1	ASGSGNTEAF
TRBV7-3	TRBJ2-2	ASSPQDTGELF
TRBV7-3	TRBJ1-1	ASKGDPSSTEAF
TRBV15	TRBJ1-5	ATSGYRTHQPQH
TRBV20-1	TRBJ1-2	SAFNYGYT
TRBV2	TRBJ1-2	ASSYTRETGVYGYT
TRBV15	TRBJ2-5	ATSRGQQETQY
TRBV5-1	TRBJ2-5	ASRPGSQETQY
TRBV27	TRBJ1-2	ASSYNPGGGYT
TRBV7-2	TRBJ2-1	ASSAGGFTYNEQF
TRBV1	TRBJ1-1	TSSPGTEAF
TRBV10-3	TRBJ2-3	ASSSQLGDTQY
TRBV7-9	TRBJ1-2	ASSLGDGSYA
TRBV7-6	TRBJ1-6	ASSLAHGGLDSPLH
TRBV6-6	TRBJ2-5	ASSYGGEAGETQY
TRBV7-8	TRBJ1-5	ASSLQGRYYSNQPQH
TRBV11-3	TRBJ2-7	ASSSLTGYEQY
TRBV6-1	TRBJ1-4	ASTGTGESNEKLF